Described below is a single T cell receptor beta chain sequence and its context. The antigen it binds to is not known. One base away there is no much larger clone; base qualities are not given. The entire isolated RNA was reverse transcribed using the High Capacity cDNA Reverse Transcription Kit, and thus expressed TCRB transcripts were sequenced. Naive, central memory and regulatory T cell samples underwent deep immunoSEQ sequencing, averaging approximately 3.5 million total reads per sample. After sorted cells were lysed in RLT buffer, RNA was extracted with DNase-treated RNeasy Micro or Mini kits, with the choice depending on cell number. To prevent cross-contamination, each cell subset was processed individually, whereas patient and healthy donor samples were processed jointly. Using the immunoSEQ multiplex PCR, TCRB sequences were amplified from cDNA into 87-bp fragments spanning the CDR3 region. Sequencing of the amplicons was done on the Illumina HiSeq platform. The original pipeline was this. PCR bias was corrected computationally using synthetic template baselines, and reads within Hamming distance 2 were collapsed, with unmergeable singletons discarded. By aligning reads against IMGT, V, D and J genes, CDR3 length, and insertions or deletions at six rearrangement sites were assigned. Within each subset, clonotype counts were normalized to sorted cell number, and only after that were true diversity and Gini coefficients computed with the tcR R package. The overlap coefficient, calculated on TCRB nucleotide sequences, was used to measure repertoire sharing. Out-of-frame TCRB sequences from naive cells were analyzed to stand in for the pre-selection repertoire. The source is immuneACCESS, and TCRdb retained only in-frame sequences with V and J called. Part of the clones is not carried over; for the studies checked, unresolved V genes explain less than half of this, and the remainder is unexplained. The V and J calls and the clone size are those of that table, but D and trimming were determined from the DNA. This sample gives 330,000 or so clones in total; around 13% of them show up just once. Jointly, the top ten make up roughly 0.0097% of the sample.

A single peripheral blood draw of around 0.11 L on average was collected from each donor into heparinised tubes. A BD FACSAria II was used to sort naive, central memory, regulatory and stem cell-like memory CD4+ T cells with a panel that included CD45RO, CCR7, CD25, CD127, CD95 and CD27. A purity above 98% was achieved for all sorted populations. Right away, PBMCs were isolated by Lymphoprep density gradient centrifugation and were stained directly, with no culture step. To minimize batch effects, samples were stained and sorted in pairs, one healthy donor with one patient per experiment. According to the germline V gene, CDR1 reads KGHSH and CDR2 reads LQKENI. Between the V and J ends, shortened by 1 base and 1 base respectively, the junction contains 7 bases. The cysteine opens and the phenylalanine closes a CDR3 of 14 amino acids. Just the 42-base CDR3 DNA is kept, in frame starting at base 1.

The entry originates in a study of beta chain features in type 1 diabetes (dated by TCRdb to about 2018). Study-level background: Mean age, gender distribution, total cell number and subset yield did not differ between patients and healthy donors. A total of about 99,000,000 sorted cells were examined across all samples, and RNA yield correlated strongly with the number of cells per subset. The study compared the TCRB repertoires of sorted circulating CD4+ T cell subsets in recently diagnosed type 1 diabetes patients with those in matched healthy donors. Whereas all 30 or so donors provided naive and central memory subsets, regulatory and stem cell-like memory subsets were isolated from just 8 patients and roughly 8 healthy donors.

The paper's findings and limits, for the study overall: PCR might favor shorter templates, but patient and control samples were amplified and corrected together, so any skew would affect both groups equally. Because small numbers of individuals were included in the HLA sub-analyses, any influence of HLA type on TCRB rearrangement was left unresolved. Naive, central memory and regulatory TCRB repertoires appeared to be more similar among patients than among healthy donors. Fewer insertions and more nucleotide deletions at VDJ recombination sites were observed in patients with type 1 diabetes, implying thymic rearrangement abnormalities. A moderate but significant shortening of TCRB CDR3 length was observed in type 1 diabetes patients in all four CD4+ subsets. Because cDNA was sequenced instead of genomic DNA, highly expressing activated cells could be over-represented, though the groups showed no difference in activation or CD3 levels.

The sample taken for sequencing was naive CD4+ T cells from blood. In the paper's terms, the cell subset or site label means: true naive CD4+ T cells. The TCR sequence derives from a woman younger than 30 with type 1 diabetes. The chain is made from TRBV18 and TRBJ1-1; the D gene is perhaps TRBD1, from 6 matching bases. Here the CDR3 is given as CASSPRGQNTEAFF. The nucleotides read TGTGCCAGCTCACCACGGGGGCAGAACACTGAAGCTTTCTTT.